These 10 T cell receptor beta chains came from one sample sequenced in a study of cytomegalovirus exposure and HLA in healthy donors. PCR was performed using 60 Vbeta and 13 Jbeta primers. Generated by immunoSEQ multiplex PCR, the TCRdb table keeps only in-frame clones and is missing some. This sample has 90,000 or so clones; roughly four fifths occur once, and the top ten carry approximately 3%. The sequenced sample consisted of PBMCs. Source of these receptors: a man aged 30 to 45 in good health and CMV-seropositive.

The V and J genes are TRBV2 and TRBJ1-6; D is possibly TRBD1 (6 bases). With 8 bases removed from V and 6 bases from J, the gap between germline ends came to 20 bases. This CDR3 region has 16 residues. Germline V CDR1 and CDR2: SNHLY, FYNNEI. The CDR3 loop reads CASGGGTSGLNSPLHF. The CDR3 DNA reads TGTGCCAGCGGGGGGGGGACATCAGGCCTTAATTCACCCCTCCACTTT.

The chain has TRBV10-1 and TRBJ2-7; D may be TRBD1 (6 bases). V was cut by 2 bases and J by 2 bases, with 10 bases left in between. The CDR3 runs 14 residues. CDR1 is WNHNN and CDR2 is SYGVQD in the germline V gene (reference sequence). The CDR3 DNA reads TGCGCCAGCAGTGAGAAGGACAGACCCTACGAGCAGTACTTC. Translated, it gives CASSEKDRPYEQYF.

The chain has TRBV5-1 and TRBJ2-2; 8 bases are shared with TRBD1. Germline V lookup: CDR1 SGHRS, CDR2 YFSETQ. After removal of 4 bases from V and 1 base from J, the junction contained 3 bases not matched to a gene. The CDR3 extends over 15 amino acids. The CDR3, as DNA: TGCGCCAGCAGCATCGGACAGGGGAACACCGGGGAGCTGTTTTTT. Protein: CASSIGQGNTGELFF.

This sequence joins TRBV5-4 and TRBJ2-6; D is uncertain. Per germline, CDR1 SGHNT and CDR2 YYREEE (reference sequence). Trimming took 2 bases from V and 3 from J, leaving 3 bases between them. This CDR3 contains 13 residues. CDR3 nucleotide sequence: TGTGCCAGCAGCTTCTTTGGGGCCAACGTCCTGACTTTC. Its translation: CASSFFGANVLTF.

This chain joins TRBV7-2 and TRBJ2-7, with D unclear. CDR3 length: 14 amino acids. Per the germline V gene, CDR1 is SGHTA and CDR2 is FQGNSA. Trimming shortened V by 3 bases and J by 2 bases, and 11 bases separated the two germline ends. The CDR3 reads CASSLGRSAYEQYF. The CDR3 DNA reads TGTGCCAGCAGCTTGGGCCGATCCGCCTACGAGCAGTACTTC. Filled out from reference TRBV7-2 and TRBJ2-7, the complete variable domain reads GAGVSQSPSNKVTEKGKDVELRCDPISGHTALYWYRQSLGQGLEFLIYFQGNSAPDKSGLPSDRFSAERTGGSVSTLTIQRTQQEDSAVYLCASSLGRSAYEQYFGPGTRLTVT.

V gene TRBV7-8 combines with J gene TRBJ1-5, with 7 bases identical to TRBD1. CDR1 SGHVS and CDR2 FQNEAQ come from the germline V gene. V gave up 6 bases and J gave up 4 bases; unmatched junction bases: 9. The CDR3 runs 15 residues. The CDR3 region is CASRPGGTENQPQHF. CDR3 in DNA: TGTGCCAGCAGGCCCGGCGGGACAGAGAATCAGCCCCAGCATTTT.

This chain joins TRBV7-9 and TRBJ2-7; TRBD1 matches at 7 bases. The germline CDR1 and CDR2 sequences are SEHNR and FQNEAQ (reference sequence). The CDR3 contains 14 residues. V was pared by 1 base and J by 4 bases, with 4 bases of the junction left unmatched. The CDR3 loop reads CASSLGQGYYEQYF. The CDR3 bases are TGTGCCAGCAGCTTAGGACAGGGATATTACGAGCAGTACTTC.

The chain couples TRBV25-1 to TRBJ2-6; TRBD1 is a possible D gene (6 bases). The CDR3 loop spans 16 amino acids. Germline V gives CDR1 MGHDK, CDR2 SYGVNS. V gave up 1 base and J gave up 3 bases, with 10 bases separating them. CDR3 coding DNA: TGTGCCAGCAGTGAATTTCAGGGGATTGGGGCCAACGTCCTGACTTTC. Translation: CASSEFQGIGANVLTF.

The rearrangement uses TRBV7-2 and TRBJ2-1; D uncertain. CDR1 is SGHTA and CDR2 is FQGNSA in the germline V gene. V shed 5 bases and J shed 6 bases, with 20 bases lying between them. This CDR3 region has 16 residues. The CDR3 DNA follows: TGTGCCAGCAGCGTCGACGGTAGCCGAGCCTCCAATGAGCAGTTCTTC. Translating gives CASSVDGSRASNEQFF. Together with reference TRBV7-2 and TRBJ2-1, the CDR3 gives the full variable domain: GAGVSQSPSNKVTEKGKDVELRCDPISGHTALYWYRQSLGQGLEFLIYFQGNSAPDKSGLPSDRFSAERTGGSVSTLTIQRTQQEDSAVYLCASSVDGSRASNEQFFGPGTRLTVL.

The V call is TRBV27, the J call TRBJ2-1; perhaps TRBD1 as D (6 bases). V lost 3 bases and J lost 8, with 17 bases in between. The CDR3 covers 15 residues. Germline assignment: CDR1 MNHEY and CDR2 SMNVEV (reference sequence). The CDR3 loop is CASSFNSQGFDEQFF. CDR3 coding DNA: TGTGCCAGCAGTTTTAACTCCCAGGGGTTCGATGAGCAGTTCTTC.